These 30 T cell receptor beta chains came from one sample sequenced in a study of blood T cell repertoires in COVID-19 (dated by TCRdb to the early 2020s). The library relied on the immunoSEQ multiplex PCR assay. The source is immuneACCESS, and TCRdb retained only in-frame sequences with V and J called. Part of the clones is not carried over; for the studies checked, unresolved V genes explain less than half of this, and the remainder is unexplained. Within this sample are 90,000 to 150,000 clones, with roughly 85% of them counted one time only. In total, the top ten clones hold 9.5% to 13% of the sample. The specimen sequenced was peripheral blood. Every receptor here comes from a man older than 75 with acute or convalescent COVID-19.

The chain employs TRBV28 and TRBJ1-2, with D uncertain. Germline V gene data show CDR1 as MDHEN and CDR2 as SYDVKM. The CDR3 has 15 residues. V was clipped by 2 bases and J by 4 bases, with 14 bases between them. DNA for the CDR3: TGTGCCAGCAGTTTAAGGTCTGCGGTTAGCTATGGCTACACCTTC. Translated: CASSLRSAVSYGYTF.

The chain has TRBV12-3 or TRBV12-4 and TRBJ1-1; D gene unclear. V lost 4 bases and J lost 2, with 8 bases in between. The CDR3 has 13 amino acids. CDR3: CASSSIVNTEAFF. CDR3 DNA sequence: TGTGCCAGCAGTTCGATAGTAAACACTGAAGCTTTCTTT.

CDR3 region: CASSLEVAGGLNEQFF. The CDR3 DNA is TGTGCCAGCAGCCTGGAGGTAGCGGGGGGGCTAAATGAGCAGTTCTTC. This chain joins TRBV5-8 and TRBJ2-1, with 11 bases fitting TRBD2. The CDR3 loop spans 16 amino acids. After removal of 4 bases from V and 7 bases from J, the junction contained 10 bases not matched to a gene. Germline CDR1 and CDR2: SGHTS and YDEGEE.

V usage is TRBV21-1 and J usage is TRBJ2-6; TRBD2, the D gene given by the table, was not confirmed from the DNA. TRBV21-1 is reported as a pseudogene. The CDR3 is 17 amino acids. In DNA, the CDR3 is TGTGCCAGCAGCAGGGTGCGGGAGGGATCTGGGGCCAACGTCCTGACTTTC. It translates to CASSRVREGSGANVLTF.

There are a few counts of this clone. V and J are TRBV27 and TRBJ1-3, with D maybe TRBD1 (5 bases). This CDR3 has 18 residues. Germline V CDR1 and CDR2: MNHEY, SMNVEV (reference sequence). V was cut by 2 bases and J by 3 bases, with 20 bases left in between. The CDR3 loop reads CASSLQGRCGGIGNTIYF. As DNA, the CDR3 is TGTGCCAGCAGTTTACAGGGACGTTGCGGCGGGATTGGAAACACCATATATTTT.

There are a few counts of this clone. This rearrangement joins TRBV2 to TRBJ2-1; 11 bases fit TRBD2. V lost 3 bases and J lost 8; bases outside the gene matches: 6. Looked up from germline, CDR1 is SNHLY and CDR2 is FYNNEI. The CDR3 extends over 15 amino acids. The CDR3 loop is CASSEWLAGGDEQFF. The DNA for the CDR3 is TGTGCCAGCAGTGAGTGGCTAGCGGGAGGAGATGAGCAGTTCTTC.

The chain is built from TRBV6-1 and TRBJ1-1; D uncertain. V dropped 2 bases and J dropped 3 bases, with 4 bases sitting between them. This CDR3 comprises 12 residues. The V gene's germline CDR1 is MNHNS and CDR2 SASEGT. The CDR3 protein is CASSERYTEAFF. The CDR3 DNA reads TGTGCCAGCAGTGAACGTTACACTGAAGCTTTCTTT.

The chain employs TRBV25-1 and TRBJ2-5; TRBD2 is a possible D gene (7 bases). CDR3 size: 14 residues. CDR1 MGHDK and CDR2 SYGVNS come from the germline V gene. V dropped 2 bases and J dropped 5 bases, with 12 bases sitting between them. CDR3 residues: CASSERGGDETQYF. The CDR3 DNA reads as TGTGCCAGCAGTGAACGCGGGGGCGACGAGACCCAGTACTTC.

The chain joins TRBV4-1 to TRBJ2-3, with 12 bases matching TRBD2. CDR1 and CDR2 (germline): MGHRA, YSYEKL. CDR3 size: 18 residues. The J segment lost 2 bases and the V segment lost 1 base, leaving 7 bases of the junction unmatched. CDR3 coding DNA: TGCGCCAGCAGCCAAGTATCTAGCGGGAGGGTCGACACAGATACGCAGTATTTT. This codes for CASSQVSSGRVDTDTQYF.

Comment on this clone: One end of the junction fails to match germline, which may point to a read error. The rearrangement uses TRBV5-1 and TRBJ2-1; 8 bases line up with TRBD1. This CDR3 spans 13 amino acids. CDR1 is SGHRS and CDR2 is YFSETQ in the germline V gene. This chain's CDR3 is CASSLGPGQGRLF. The CDR3 DNA follows: TGCGCCAGCAGCTTGGGGCCCGGACAGGGACGGCTCTTC.

The V and J genes are TRBV5-4 and TRBJ2-3; 10 nucleotides match TRBD2. The trim removed 0 bases at V and 8 bases at J, leaving 9 bases unmatched. From germline, CDR1 is SGHNT and CDR2 YYREEE (reference sequence). The CDR3 contains 16 residues. The DNA of the CDR3 is TGTGCCAGCAGCTTGGTTTTTAGCGGGGGGCGGGGTACGCAGTATTTT. It is translated as CASSLVFSGGRGTQYF.

The chain couples TRBV5-1 to TRBJ2-2, with 11 bases that match TRBD2. Germline V gene lookup returns CDR1 SGHRS and CDR2 YFSETQ. Trimming removed 4 bases from V and 5 bases from J; junction bases left unmatched: 7. This CDR3 comprises 16 residues. CDR3 residues: CASSLTSGSGTGELFF. CDR3 nucleotides: TGCGCCAGCAGCCTAACTAGCGGGAGCGGGACCGGGGAGCTGTTTTTT.

The chain combines TRBV29-1 with TRBJ2-1, with TRBD2 identical over 7 bases. Losses at the gene ends were 7 bases for V and 9 bases for J; bases not matched to a gene: 9. Germline assignment: CDR1 SQVTM and CDR2 ANQGSEA. This CDR3 comprises 12 residues. The CDR3 bases are TGCAGCGGGAAAGCGGGAACGGCTGAGCAGTTCTTC. Residues: CSGKAGTAEQFF.

This chain uses TRBV15 with TRBJ1-6; 8 nucleotides line up with TRBD1. Unmatched junction bases numbered 2, after V lost 0 bases and J lost 7 bases. This CDR3 spans 15 amino acids. The germline V gene encodes CDR1 LNHNV and CDR2 YYDKDF (reference sequence). The CDR3 nucleotides read TGTGCCACCAGCAGAGATCGGGACAGGAATTCACCCCTCCACTTT. Its translation: CATSRDRDRNSPLHF. The complete variable domain, with remaining parts taken from reference TRBV15 and TRBJ1-6, reads DAMVIQNPRYQVTQFGKPVTLSCSQTLNHNVMYWYQQKSSQAPKLLFHYYDKDFNNEADTPDNFQSRRPNTSFCFLDIRSPGLGDTAMYLCATSRDRDRNSPLHFGNGTRLTVT.

This clone was seen once. This rearrangement joins TRBV5-1 to TRBJ2-4; D gene uncertain. V gave up 0 bases and J gave up 3 bases, with 10 bases separating them. Germline CDR1 reads SGHRS; CDR2 reads YFSETQ. CDR3 length: 15 amino acids. CDR3 DNA sequence: TGCGCCAGCAGCTTGGCTGGAGAAGGCAAAAACATTCAGTACTTC. Residues: CASSLAGEGKNIQYF.

The chain is built from TRBV6-5 and TRBJ2-2, with D perhaps matching TRBD2 (6 bases). The CDR3 length is 12 residues. V lost 6 bases and J 6 bases, leaving 8 bases between the germline ends. The V gene's germline CDR1 is MNHEY and CDR2 SVGAGI. The CDR3 spells CASRSGAGELFF. Here the CDR3 DNA reads TGTGCCAGCAGATCGGGGGCCGGGGAGCTGTTTTTT.

The chain carries TRBV11-2 and TRBJ2-7, with TRBD2 matching over 10 bases. V lost 2 bases to trimming and J lost 0 bases; unmatched junction nucleotides: 1. In germline, CDR1 is SGHAT, CDR2 FQNNGV. The CDR3 has 15 amino acids. CDR3: CASSLTSGISYEQYF. In DNA, the CDR3 is TGTGCCAGCAGCTTAACTAGCGGGATCTCCTACGAGCAGTACTTC.

V is TRBV5-1 and J is TRBJ2-3; TRBD2 matches at 10 bases. The CDR3 totals 14 residues. Trimming cost V 4 bases and J 6 bases; bases outside gene matches: 5. CDR1 and CDR2 from the germline V gene are SGHRS and YFSETQ. CDR3 sequence (DNA): TGCGCCAGCAGCCTAGCGGGGGCGGGGGATACGCAGTATTTT. Its translation: CASSLAGAGDTQYF.

The chain combines TRBV28 with TRBJ2-7; tentatively, D is TRBD2 (5 bases). Germline-derived CDR1 and CDR2 are MDHEN and SYDVKM. The V gene lost 8 bases and the J gene lost 3 bases, with 11 bases spanning the gap. CDR3 size: 12 residues. The DNA of the CDR3 is TGTGCCAGCGGCGGGTGGGGCTACGAGCAGTACTTC. It yields the protein CASGGWGYEQYF. Full variable domain (missing parts from reference TRBV28 and TRBJ2-7): DVKVTQSSRYLVKRTGEKVFLECVQDMDHENMFWYRQDPGLGLRLIYFSYDVKMKEKGDIPEGYSVSREKKERFSLILESASTNQTSMYLCASGGWGYEQYFGPGTRLTVT.

J is TRBJ2-1 and V is TRBV21-1; the table names TRBD2, a call not compared with the DNA. TRBV21-1 is designated a pseudogene. The CDR3 covers 17 residues. This chain's CDR3 is CASSKPSLAGPYNEQFF. The CDR3 DNA reads as TGTGCCAGCAGCAAGCCCTCACTAGCGGGACCCTACAATGAGCAGTTCTTC.

The chain carries TRBV6-5 and TRBJ1-3; 9 nucleotides agree with TRBD1. The CDR3 extends over 15 amino acids. V was pared by 6 bases and J by 3 bases, with 6 bases of the junction left unmatched. CDR1 and CDR2 from the germline V gene are MNHEY and SVGAGI. Here the CDR3 reads CASSLQGANGNTIYF. CDR3 nucleotides: TGTGCCAGCAGCCTACAGGGGGCGAATGGAAACACCATATATTTT.

This chain joins TRBV19 and TRBJ1-6; 7 bases line up with TRBD1. The CDR3 extends over 15 amino acids. Looked up from germline, CDR1 is LNHDA and CDR2 is SQIVND (reference sequence). V dropped 7 bases and J dropped 10; count of bases not matched to a gene: 13. The CDR3: CASTSTGQGGSPLHF. Written as DNA, the CDR3 is TGTGCCAGTACATCGACAGGGCAAGGGGGATCACCCCTCCACTTT.

J is TRBJ1-2 and V is TRBV7-2; the match to TRBD1 covers 7 bases. This CDR3 contains 14 residues. Germline values: CDR1 SGHTA, CDR2 FQGNSA. Trimming removed 1 base from V and 3 bases from J; junction bases left unmatched: 2. This CDR3 is CASSLGGQYYGYTF. The CDR3 bases are TGTGCCAGCAGCTTAGGGGGACAGTACTATGGCTACACCTTC.

The chain joins TRBV5-8 to TRBJ2-5, with TRBD2 identical over 7 bases. CDR3 length equals 16 residues. The germline V gene encodes CDR1 SGHTS and CDR2 YDEGEE. V was clipped by 3 bases and J by 5 bases; unmatched bases: 13. The DNA of the CDR3 is TGTGCCAGCAGCTCTGGAGGTAGCGGGTTAGGTGAGACCCAGTACTTC. This sequence encodes CASSSGGSGLGETQYF.

A single count supports this clone. The CDR3 loop reads CASSPGSSYEQYF. In DNA, the CDR3 is TGTGCCAGCTCACCAGGGAGCTCCTACGAGCAGTACTTC. The chain has TRBV18 and TRBJ2-7; possibly TRBD2 for D (5 bases). Germline V gives CDR1 KGHSH, CDR2 LQKENI. With 2 bases removed from V and 0 bases from J, the gap between germline ends came to 5 bases. There are 13 residues in the CDR3.

V gene TRBV7-9 combines with J gene TRBJ1-4, with a weak D call TRBD1 (6 bases). Germline CDR1 is SEHNR and CDR2 is FQNEAQ (reference sequence). The length of the CDR3 is 12 residues. The germline V and J ends were trimmed by 3 bases and 8 bases, with 7 bases remaining between them. CDR3 in amino acids: CASSFTGEKLFF. CDR3 nucleotide sequence: TGTGCCAGCAGCTTCACAGGGGAAAAACTGTTTTTT.

The rearrangement links TRBV28 to TRBJ1-1; a possible D gene is TRBD1 (6 bases). The CDR3 is 12 residues long. Germline V gives CDR1 MDHEN, CDR2 SYDVKM. V was shortened by 6 bases and J by 1 base, with 6 bases between the two germline ends. Here the CDR3 DNA reads TGTGCCAGCAGGACAGGGAACACTGAAGCTTTCTTT. This translates into CASRTGNTEAFF.

This chain's CDR3 is CASRGPGNTIYF. CDR3 DNA: TGTGCCAGCAGGGGGCCTGGAAACACCATATATTTT. V usage is TRBV5-4 and J usage is TRBJ1-3; D is perhaps TRBD1 (5 bases). V lost 5 bases to trimming and J lost 2 bases, with 5 bases between them. The length of the CDR3 is 12 residues. Germline CDR1 SGHNT, CDR2 YYREEE (reference sequence).

The gene calls are TRBV9 and TRBJ1-3; 11 bases align to TRBD1. The V and J ends lost 4 bases and 2 bases, in that order; junction bases with no gene match: 8. This CDR3 comprises 17 residues. Germline V gives CDR1 SGDLS, CDR2 YYNGEE. The DNA for the CDR3 is TGTGCCAGCAGCCCATGGGACAGGGGGGTTACTGGAAACACCATATATTTT. Protein sequence: CASSPWDRGVTGNTIYF.

The chain links TRBV11-2 to TRBJ1-2; unclear D gene. The germline gives CDR1 SGHAT, CDR2 FQNNGV. V dropped 0 bases and J dropped 4 bases, with 12 bases sitting between them. The CDR3 contains 15 residues. CDR3 sequence: CASSLDQRPPYGYTF. CDR3 DNA: TGTGCCAGCAGCTTAGATCAGAGGCCCCCCTATGGCTACACCTTC.